The 25 T cell receptor beta chains reported below all come from one sample, sequenced in a study of T cell clonality in common variable immunodeficiency. Their antigens remain unidentified. Repertoires were generated with immunoSEQ multiplex PCR, while TCRdb's copy carries only in-frame clones and drops some. This sample has some 34,000 clones, each found more than once. Findings and limits, study-wide: Common variable immunodeficiency TCR beta sequences reportedly had fewer deletions and N-nucleotide insertions.

The specimen sequenced was peripheral blood mononuclear cells. All receptors come from a human donor with common variable immunodeficiency.

Note on this clone: The read ends 3 residues shy of where the CDR3 ends; the end is completed using the germline J gene. V usage is TRBV7-6 and J usage is TRBJ2-7; 10 bases align to TRBD1. The V gene's germline CDR1 is SGHVS and CDR2 FNYEAQ. V was pared by 1 base and J by 5 bases, with 2 bases of the junction left unmatched. There are 14 residues in the CDR3. The CDR3 protein is CASSLGDRGDEQYF. The sequenced part of the CDR3 DNA is TGTGCCAGCAGCTTAGGGGACAGGGGTGACGAG. Combining the CDR3 with reference TRBV7-6 and TRBJ2-7 gives the whole variable domain GAGVSQSPRYKVTKRGQDVALRCDPISGHVSLYWYRQALGQGPEFLTYFNYEAQQDKSGLPNDRFSAERPEGSISTLTIQRTEQRDSAMYRCASSLGDRGDEQYFGPGTRLTVT.

This clone came up many times. The missing CDR3 end, 3 residues past where the read stops, is filled in from the germline J gene. The chain combines TRBV5-1 with TRBJ1-1, with 12 bases fitting TRBD1. CDR3 size: 14 residues. CDR1 SGHRS and CDR2 YFSETQ come from the germline V gene. V was clipped by 4 bases and J by 5 bases; unmatched bases: 3. CDR3 protein: CASSGTGGATEAFF. The CDR3 DNA, read in part, is TGCGCCAGCAGCGGGACAGGGGGCGCAACTGAA.

Ten or more counts support this clone. Read coverage stops 3 residues before the CDR3 terminus; the germline J gene supplies the remainder. The gene calls are TRBV5-4 and TRBJ1-3; D is ambiguous. The germline CDR1 and CDR2 sequences are SGHNT and YYREEE (reference sequence). CDR3 length equals 13 residues. V dropped 3 bases and J dropped 4 bases, with 8 bases sitting between them. CDR3 protein: CASSYDTGNTIYF. CDR3 bases read: TGTGCCAGCAGCTACGACACGGGAAACACC.

The sample holds a few counts of this clone. The read falls 3 residues short of the CDR3 end, and the missing part is taken from the germline J gene. The J gene is TRBJ2-3, the V gene TRBV18, with D maybe TRBD1 (6 bases). Germline lookup yields CDR1 KGHSH and CDR2 LQKENI. Trimming left V 5 bases short and J 5 bases short, with 11 bases between. The CDR3 is made up of 13 amino acids. CDR3 DNA, as far as it was read: TGTGCCAGCTCAATCAACAGGGAAGATACG. Translated, it gives CASSINREDT. The whole CDR3 protein is CASSINREDTQYF.

This clone was seen many times. It differs at one base from a far larger clone, so likely a read error. With the read ending 3 residues before the CDR3 end, the germline J gene is used to fill in that end. The chain joins TRBV28 to TRBJ1-2, with TRBD1 matching 7 bases. This CDR3 has 13 residues. CDR1 is MDHEN and CDR2 is SYDVKM in the germline V gene. The sequenced part of the CDR3 DNA is TGTGCCAGCAGCTTAAAGGGGGCGACCGGC. Residues: CASSLKGATG. The whole CDR3 protein is CASSLKGATGYTF.

The DNA read from the CDR3 is TGTGCCTGGAAGGCGAGGGGAAACACTGAA. Its protein product is CAWKARGNTE. The whole CDR3 region reads CAWKARGNTEAFF. J is TRBJ1-1 and V is TRBV30, with D possibly TRBD1 on 5 matching bases. The CDR3 end lies 3 residues beyond the end of the read and is filled in from the germline J gene. The CDR3 runs 13 residues. Germline-derived CDR1 and CDR2 are GTSNPN and SVGIG (reference sequence). V was trimmed by 4 bases and J by 2 bases, leaving 11 bases between them.

This clone was counted between two and nine times. The observed sequence ends 3 residues before the CDR3 terminus, with the missing tail filled in from the germline J gene. V and J are TRBV30 and TRBJ1-5; TRBD1 aligns across 9 bases. Germline CDR1 GTSNPN, CDR2 SVGIG (reference sequence). Unmatched junction bases numbered 15, after V lost 3 bases and J lost 9 bases. This CDR3 has 16 amino acids. The sequenced CDR3 bases are TGTGCCTGGAGGGCTGGGACCGGGACAGGGCGTTCGCCC. It is translated as CAWRAGTGTGRSP. The whole CDR3 sequence is CAWRAGTGTGRSPQHF.

This clone was counted only a few times. The CDR3 reads CASSPINEQFF. Incomplete CDR3 DNA: TGTGCCAGCAGCCCTATCAATGAG. The chain links TRBV7-8 to TRBJ2-1, with D uncertain. The missing CDR3 end, 3 residues past where the read stops, is filled in from the germline J gene. Trimming took off 5 bases at V and 6 bases at J, with 5 bases between the two ends. CDR3 size: 11 residues. Looked up from germline, CDR1 is SGHVS and CDR2 is FQNEAQ.

This clone has a handful of counts. The read stops 3 residues short of the end of the CDR3; the missing end is completed from the germline J gene. The V call is TRBV7-6, the J call TRBJ1-3; maybe TRBD1 (5 bases). The CDR3 has 14 amino acids. Germline V gene lookup returns CDR1 SGHVS and CDR2 FNYEAQ. V was trimmed by 5 bases and J by 4 bases, leaving 12 bases between them. CDR3 in amino acids: CASSRGTAGNTIYF. The sequenced part of the CDR3 DNA is TGTGCCAGCAGCCGTGGGACTGCCGGAAACACC.

In this sample, this clone turned up many times. The sequence runs out 3 residues before the end of the CDR3; the remainder is reconstructed from the germline J gene. The chain links TRBV19 to TRBJ2-3; TRBD2 aligns across 7 bases. Germline lookup yields CDR1 LNHDA and CDR2 SQIVND (reference sequence). This CDR3 contains 14 residues. Unmatched junction bases numbered 4, after V lost 3 bases and J lost 4 bases. CDR3 DNA (partial): TGTGCCAGTAGTATCGGACTAGTCGCAGATACG. This sequence encodes CASSIGLVADT. The complete CDR3 protein is CASSIGLVADTQYF.

This clone was counted ten times or more. Read sequence stops 3 residues before the CDR3 end, and the germline J gene provides the missing end. This rearrangement joins TRBV18 to TRBJ2-7; 9 bases map to TRBD2. CDR1 and CDR2 (germline): KGHSH, LQKENI. J lost 4 bases, V lost 0 bases, and 4 bases had no gene match. The CDR3 loop spans 15 amino acids. The CDR3 DNA, read in part, is TGTGCCAGCTCACCACCGGCTAGCGGGATTTACGAG. As protein: CASSPPASGIYE. The entire CDR3 protein is CASSPPASGIYEQYF.

Of note for this clone: The CDR3 is cut off 3 residues early in the read; its end comes from the germline J gene. This chain uses TRBV19 with TRBJ2-1, with 7 positions matching TRBD2. Trimming at V came to 7 bases and at J to 7 bases, leaving 13 bases not matched to a gene. Germline assignment: CDR1 LNHDA and CDR2 SQIVND (reference sequence). The CDR3 length is 15 residues. The CDR3 is CASTKTGLAANEQFF. CDR3 DNA, as far as it was read: TGTGCCAGTACCAAGACCGGCCTAGCGGCAAATGAG.

This clone occurred many times. Mismatch with germline at one junction end may stem from a read error. The read stops 3 residues short of the end of the CDR3; the missing end is completed from the germline J gene. The chain recombines TRBV4-2 with TRBJ2-7; possible D gene TRBD1, 5 bases. CDR3 length: 16 amino acids. The germline CDR1 and CDR2 sequences are LGHNA and YNFKEQ. CDR3 in amino acids: CASSQDSGASSYEQYF. The sequenced part of the CDR3 DNA is TGCGCCAGCAGCCAAGATTCTGGGGCCAGCTCCTACGAG.

This clone was detected ten times or more. The CDR3 spells CASSIEDIASNQPQHF. The CDR3 bases that were read are TGTGCCAGTAGTATCGAAGACATTGCAAGCAATCAGCCC. This sequence joins TRBV19 and TRBJ1-5, with D uncertain. With the read ending 3 residues before the CDR3 end, the germline J gene is used to fill in that end. The CDR3 totals 16 residues. Germline CDR1 LNHDA, CDR2 SQIVND (reference sequence). Deletions cut 3 bases from V and 1 base from J, with 13 bases between.

This clone was counted many times. The germline gene is not matched at one end of the junction; a read error may be the cause. The part of the CDR3 DNA that was read is TGCGCCAGCAGCCTACAACAGGGGGCGAAGGACAATGAG. Residues: CASSLQQGAKDNE. The entire CDR3 sequence reads CASSLQQGAKDNEQFF. The rearrangement links TRBV4-2 to TRBJ2-1, with 9 nucleotides matching TRBD1. From the germline J gene comes the end of the CDR3, since the read stops 3 residues before it. Germline values: CDR1 LGHNA, CDR2 YNFKEQ. This CDR3 spans 16 amino acids.

This clone was detected only a few times. The CDR3 end falls 3 residues outside the read, so it is completed with the germline J gene. The chain carries TRBV7-9 and TRBJ2-1, with 8 bases matching TRBD2. The trim removed 4 bases at V and 9 bases at J, leaving 11 bases unmatched. Germline CDR1 reads SEHNR; CDR2 reads FQNEAQ (reference sequence). This CDR3 has 15 residues. Here the CDR3 reads CASSSPGGLAGEQFF. CDR3 bases read: TGTGCCAGCAGCTCCCCTGGCGGACTAGCAGGTGAG.

This clone is categorized as medium-sized. The read terminates 3 residues ahead of where the CDR3 ends, so the germline J gene completes it. This chain joins TRBV30 and TRBJ1-1; TRBD1 matches at 9 bases. In germline, CDR1 is GTSNPN, CDR2 SVGIG (reference sequence). The CDR3 runs 13 residues. V lost 3 bases to trimming and J lost 7 bases; unmatched junction nucleotides: 6. The CDR3 here is CAWRQGAQLEAFF. CDR3 bases read: TGTGCCTGGAGACAGGGGGCGCAACTTGAA.

Turning to this clone: The read stops 3 residues short of the end of the CDR3; the missing end is completed from the germline J gene. The chain recombines TRBV5-4 with TRBJ2-7, with D uncertain. CDR1 SGHNT and CDR2 YYREEE come from the germline V gene (reference sequence). The V and J ends lost 1 base and 4 bases respectively, with 12 bases between them. The CDR3 runs to 14 residues. Here the CDR3 reads CASSLWLGNYEQYF. The CDR3 bases that were read are TGTGCCAGCAGCTTGTGGCTAGGAAATTACGAG.

This clone has at least ten counts. The read ends 3 residues shy of where the CDR3 ends; the end is completed using the germline J gene. The chain recombines TRBV7-9 with TRBJ2-3; 7 bases are shared with TRBD1. V gave up 5 bases and J gave up 4 bases; unmatched junction bases: 3. The CDR3 is 13 residues long. From germline, CDR1 is SEHNR and CDR2 FQNEAQ (reference sequence). The DNA read from the CDR3 is TGTGCCAGCAGCCGTGGACAGGCAGATACG. Translated: CASSRGQADT. The CDR3 in its entirety is CASSRGQADTQYF.

With regard to this clone: Coverage ceases 3 residues before the CDR3 finishes, and the germline J gene fills in the end. The chain combines TRBV13 with TRBJ2-1; D possibly corresponds to TRBD2 (5 bases). V lost 0 bases, J lost 2 bases, and 14 bases lay in between. There are 17 residues in the CDR3. CDR1 and CDR2 from the germline V gene are PRHDT and FYEKMQ (reference sequence). The sequenced part of the CDR3 DNA is TGTGCCAGCAGCTTAGGAGGTCCAGCGGAACCCTACAATGAG. Translated: CASSLGGPAEPYNE. The whole CDR3 is CASSLGGPAEPYNEQFF.

This clone appeared a few times. With the read ending 3 residues before the CDR3 end, the germline J gene is used to fill in that end. V and J are TRBV7-7 and TRBJ2-5; 8 nucleotides line up with TRBD2. Germline V gene sequence: CDR1 SSHAT, CDR2 FNYEAQ (reference sequence). Trimming cost V 8 bases and J 3 bases; bases outside gene matches: 5. This CDR3 region has 13 residues. CDR3 bases read: TGTGCCAGCGGGCTAGCGGGTAAAGAGACC. It specifies CASGLAGKET. In full, the CDR3 is CASGLAGKETQYF.

With respect to this clone: The sequence runs out 3 residues before the end of the CDR3; the remainder is reconstructed from the germline J gene. This sequence joins TRBV5-6 and TRBJ1-6; 8 nucleotides match TRBD1. The CDR3 has 14 residues. V gave up 2 bases and J gave up 8 bases; unmatched junction bases: 3. Per germline, CDR1 SGHDT and CDR2 YYEEEE. The CDR3 reads CASSLQGDDSPLHF. CDR3 bases read: TGTGCCAGCAGCTTACAGGGGGATGATTCACCC.

With regard to this clone: The sequenced fragment ends 3 residues before the CDR3 boundary, so the rest is inferred from the germline J gene. The chain links TRBV7-2 to TRBJ2-7; D uncertain. The CDR3 contains 14 residues. The germline V gene has CDR1 SGHTA and CDR2 FQGNSA. Trimming took off 5 bases at V and 3 bases at J, with 14 bases between the two ends. The part of the CDR3 DNA that was read is TGTGCCAGCAGCACCGCCGTACAGTACTACGAG. It encodes CASSTAVQYYE. From start to end, the CDR3 is CASSTAVQYYEQYF.

As concerns this clone: The read finishes 3 residues shy of the CDR3 end, and the germline J gene is used to complete it. The chain has TRBV5-1 and TRBJ2-1; 14 nucleotides line up with TRBD2. Germline V gene data show CDR1 as SGHRS and CDR2 as YFSETQ. CDR3 size: 18 residues. The V segment lost 1 base and the J segment 1 base; nucleotides outside the gene matches: 4. The CDR3 DNA, read in part, is TGCGCCAGCAGCTTGATAGGACTAGCGGGAGGTTCCTACAATGAG. This codes for CASSLIGLAGGSYNE. The whole CDR3 protein reads CASSLIGLAGGSYNEQFF.

The sequenced part of the CDR3 DNA is TGTGCCAGCAGTTCCGGGACTAGCGGTTACAATGAG. Its translation: CASSSGTSGYNE. In full, the CDR3 reads CASSSGTSGYNEQFF. This chain connects TRBV7-6 to TRBJ2-1; 11 positions match TRBD2. The read falls 3 residues short of the CDR3 end, and the missing part is taken from the germline J gene. V gave up 6 bases and J gave up 4 bases; unmatched junction bases: 5. From germline, CDR1 is SGHVS and CDR2 FNYEAQ. CDR3 length: 15 residues.